This passage covers 14 T cell receptor beta chains from one sample sequenced in a study of shared T cell receptors in the human thymus. Only in-frame clones appear in the TCRdb table, and some are missing; sequencing was by immunoSEQ multiplex PCR. The sample includes about 660,000 clones, 88% of them seen just once. The same sample was also used in a study of human thymus T cells.

The sample consisted of thymocytes. All receptors derive from a boy under two years old with a congenital heart defect.

The V and J genes are TRBV30 and TRBJ2-7; weak D call: TRBD1 (6 bases). Germline V lookup: CDR1 GTSNPN, CDR2 SVGIG (reference sequence). The germline V and J ends were trimmed by 0 bases and 6 bases, with 21 bases remaining between them. The CDR3 is made up of 16 amino acids. For the CDR3, the DNA is TGTGCCTGGAGTGTCGATCTGGGGGCCCGTGCGGGCGAGCAGTACTTC. This codes for CAWSVDLGARAGEQYF.

CDR3 sequence reads: CASSLGLAGPNEQFF. The DNA of the CDR3 is TGTGCCAGCAGTTTAGGGCTAGCGGGGCCGAATGAGCAGTTCTTC. V and J are TRBV28 and TRBJ2-1; 9 nucleotides agree with TRBD2. The CDR3 is 15 amino acids. V was pared by 2 bases and J by 7 bases, with 6 bases of the junction left unmatched. Germline loops: CDR1 MDHEN, CDR2 SYDVKM.

This clone came up once. This chain joins TRBV13 and TRBJ1-4; a weak D match, TRBD1 (5 bases). Trimming removed 8 bases at V and 4 bases at J, with 20 bases between. The CDR3 is made up of 16 amino acids. Germline loops: CDR1 PRHDT, CDR2 FYEKMQ (reference sequence). The CDR3 protein is CASGRGKRQHNEKLFF. CDR3 nucleotides: TGTGCCAGCGGGAGGGGTAAGAGACAGCATAATGAAAAACTGTTTTTT.

J is TRBJ2-2 and V is TRBV27; D might be TRBD2 (5 bases). CDR3 size: 15 residues. Trimming took off 7 bases at V and 5 bases at J, with 17 bases between the two ends. Germline CDR1 reads MNHEY; CDR2 reads SMNVEV (reference sequence). Here the CDR3 DNA reads TGTGCCAGCACCAAAGGGCCCCGGGAAACCGGGGAGCTGTTTTTT. The encoded protein is CASTKGPRETGELFF.

The chain combines TRBV9 with TRBJ1-1; weak D call: TRBD1 (5 bases). Germline lookup yields CDR1 SGDLS and CDR2 YYNGEE. Trimming left V 3 bases short and J 5 bases short, with 11 bases between. This CDR3 is 13 amino acids long. CDR3 coding DNA: TGTGCCAGCAGCGCGCCAACAGGAACTGAAGCTTTCTTT. This encodes CASSAPTGTEAFF.

The chain joins TRBV4-3 to TRBJ2-3; D possibly corresponds to TRBD1 (6 bases). This CDR3 has 21 residues. Deletions cut 2 bases from V and 0 bases from J, with 27 bases between. Germline CDR1 LGHNA, CDR2 YSLEER. As DNA, the CDR3 is TGCGCCAGCAGCCAACGAGCCCGGGACACTCGACGGTCCAGGAGCACAGATACGCAGTATTTT. It is translated as CASSQRARDTRRSRSTDTQYF.

The gene calls are TRBV4-3 and TRBJ2-2, with a possible D match to TRBD1 (5 bases). The CDR3 is 17 residues long. Deletions cut 0 bases from V and 4 bases from J, with 15 bases between. Germline-derived CDR1 and CDR2 are LGHNA and YSLEER. The chain's CDR3 is CASSQDCSNRSTGELFF. The CDR3 DNA reads TGCGCCAGCAGCCAAGACTGTTCCAACAGGTCCACCGGGGAGCTGTTTTTT.

This chain uses TRBV19 with TRBJ2-7; 7 positions match TRBD2. The V and J ends lost 3 bases and 4 bases, in that order; junction bases with no gene match: 9. The CDR3 length is 15 residues. In germline, CDR1 is LNHDA, CDR2 SQIVND (reference sequence). This CDR3 is CASSMVGGRSYEQYF. DNA of the CDR3: TGTGCCAGTAGTATGGTCGGCGGGAGATCTTACGAGCAGTACTTC.

The genes are TRBV15 and TRBJ2-7, with 7 bases lining up with TRBD1. The CDR3 is made up of 16 amino acids. V shed 3 bases, J shed 1 base, and the junction held 9 bases outside the gene matches. Germline CDR1 LNHNV, CDR2 YYDKDF (reference sequence). This chain's CDR3 is CATSRDSNRGSYEQYF. The CDR3 nucleotides read TGTGCCACCAGCAGGGACTCAAACAGGGGTTCCTACGAGCAGTACTTC.

The J gene is TRBJ2-7, the V gene TRBV6-5, with 8 bases aligning to TRBD1. This CDR3 is 14 amino acids long. Germline assignment: CDR1 MNHEY and CDR2 SVGAGI. V was clipped by 6 bases and J by 2 bases; unmatched bases: 6. In DNA, the CDR3 is TGTGCCAGCAGGCCAGACAGGGGACCCTACGAGCAGTACTTC. Protein product: CASRPDRGPYEQYF.

The chain recombines TRBV15 with TRBJ2-1, with TRBD1 matching over 7 bases. CDR3 size: 15 residues. V was clipped by 4 bases and J by 3 bases; unmatched bases: 6. Germline CDR1 is LNHNV and CDR2 is YYDKDF (reference sequence). The CDR3 sequence: CATSTTGEVYNEQFF. In nucleotides, the CDR3 is TGTGCCACCAGCACAACAGGGGAAGTCTACAATGAGCAGTTCTTC.

The rearrangement uses TRBV19 and TRBJ2-7; tentatively, D is TRBD2 (6 bases). The CDR3 spans 16 residues. Trimming stripped 5 bases from V and 3 bases from J, with 20 bases between. CDR1 LNHDA and CDR2 SQIVND come from the germline V gene (reference sequence). The CDR3 nucleotides read TGTGCCAGTAGTCGTCCCCGGGGGTCTGGGAACTACGAGCAGTACTTC. Translation: CASSRPRGSGNYEQYF.

The V call is TRBV6-5, the J call TRBJ1-1; no reliable D call. V lost 0 bases and J 5 bases, leaving 13 bases between the germline ends. This CDR3 spans 15 amino acids. CDR1 is MNHEY and CDR2 is SVGAGI in the germline V gene. CDR3: CASSYSSELSTEAFF. The CDR3 coding sequence is TGTGCCAGCAGTTACTCCTCAGAATTATCAACTGAAGCTTTCTTT.

V gene TRBV6-4 combines with J gene TRBJ1-2; D is unresolved. The ends were cut back, 3 bases at V and 6 bases at J, with 20 bases in the middle. Germline loops: CDR1 MRHNA, CDR2 SNTAGT. The CDR3 spans 16 residues. This CDR3 is CASSEGLLRTRDGYTF. The CDR3 region has the DNA TGTGCCAGCAGTGAAGGGCTGCTCAGGACGAGGGATGGCTACACCTTC.